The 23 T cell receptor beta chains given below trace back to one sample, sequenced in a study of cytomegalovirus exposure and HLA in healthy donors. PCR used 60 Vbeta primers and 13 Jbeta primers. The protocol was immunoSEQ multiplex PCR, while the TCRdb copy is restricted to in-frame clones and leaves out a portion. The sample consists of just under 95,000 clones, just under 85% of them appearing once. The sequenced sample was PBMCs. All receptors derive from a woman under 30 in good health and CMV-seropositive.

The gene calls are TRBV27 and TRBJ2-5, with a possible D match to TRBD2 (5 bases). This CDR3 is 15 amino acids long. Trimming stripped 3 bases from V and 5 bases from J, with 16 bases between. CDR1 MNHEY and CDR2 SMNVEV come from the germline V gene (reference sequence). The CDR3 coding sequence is TGTGCCAGCAGTTTTTTCGGCAAGAGAGGGGAGACCCAGTACTTC. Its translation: CASSFFGKRGETQYF.

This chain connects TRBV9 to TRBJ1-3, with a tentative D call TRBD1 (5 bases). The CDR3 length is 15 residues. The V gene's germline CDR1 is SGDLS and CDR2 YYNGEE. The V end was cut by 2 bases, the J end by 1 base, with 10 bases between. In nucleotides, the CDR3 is TGTGCCAGCAGCGTCTCCCAGGGTTCTGGAAACACCATATATTTT. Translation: CASSVSQGSGNTIYF.

In DNA form, the CDR3 reads TGTGCCAGCAGTTACACATACTCCTACAATGAGCAGTTCTTC. It yields the protein CASSYTYSYNEQFF. The V gene is TRBV6-5, the J gene TRBJ2-1; D is unresolved. The ends were cut back, 2 bases at V and 0 bases at J, with 5 bases in the middle. The CDR3 is made up of 14 amino acids. Germline V CDR1 and CDR2: MNHEY, SVGAGI.

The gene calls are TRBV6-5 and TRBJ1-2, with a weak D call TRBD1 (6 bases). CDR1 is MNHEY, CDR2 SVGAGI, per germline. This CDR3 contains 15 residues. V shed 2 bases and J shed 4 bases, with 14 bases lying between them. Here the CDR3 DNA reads TGTGCCAGCAGTTACACCGGGACAAAATCCTATGGCTACACCTTC. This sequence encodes CASSYTGTKSYGYTF.

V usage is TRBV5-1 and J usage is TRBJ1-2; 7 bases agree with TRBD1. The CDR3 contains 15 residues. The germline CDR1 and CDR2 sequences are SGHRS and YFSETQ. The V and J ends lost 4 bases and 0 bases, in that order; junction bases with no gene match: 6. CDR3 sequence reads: CASSNRDRANYGYTF. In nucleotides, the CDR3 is TGCGCCAGCAGCAACCGGGACAGAGCTAACTATGGCTACACCTTC. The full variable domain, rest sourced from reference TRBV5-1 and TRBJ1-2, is KAGVTQTPRYLIKTRGQQVTLSCSPISGHRSVSWYQQTPGQGLQFLFEYFSETQRNKGNFPGRFSGRQFSNSRSEMNVSTLELGDSALYLCASSNRDRANYGYTFGSGTRLTVV.

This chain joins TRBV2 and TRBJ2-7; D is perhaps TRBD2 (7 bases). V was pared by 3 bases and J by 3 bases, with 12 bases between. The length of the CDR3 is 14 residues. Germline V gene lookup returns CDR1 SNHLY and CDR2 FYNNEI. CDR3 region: CASSEGGADYEQYF. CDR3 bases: TGTGCCAGCAGTGAGGGGGGGGCAGACTACGAGCAGTACTTC.

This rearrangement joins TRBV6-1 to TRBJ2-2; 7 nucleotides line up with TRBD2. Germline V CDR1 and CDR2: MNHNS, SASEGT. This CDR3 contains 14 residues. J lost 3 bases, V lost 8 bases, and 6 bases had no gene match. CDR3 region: CASVGGTDTGELFF. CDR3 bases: TGTGCCAGCGTGGGAGGGACGGACACCGGGGAGCTGTTTTTT.

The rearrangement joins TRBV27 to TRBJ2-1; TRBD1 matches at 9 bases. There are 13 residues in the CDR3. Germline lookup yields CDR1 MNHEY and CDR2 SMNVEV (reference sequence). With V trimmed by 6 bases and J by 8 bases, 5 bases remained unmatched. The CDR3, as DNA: TGTGCCAGCAGCCGTGGACAGGGGTATGAGCAGTTCTTC. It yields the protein CASSRGQGYEQFF.

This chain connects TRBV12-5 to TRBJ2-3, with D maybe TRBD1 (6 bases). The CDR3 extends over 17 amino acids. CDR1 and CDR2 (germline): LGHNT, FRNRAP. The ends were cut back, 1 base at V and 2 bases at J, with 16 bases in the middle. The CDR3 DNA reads TGTGCTAGTGGTTTGGCGACCGGGACAACTTTCACAGATACGCAGTATTTT. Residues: CASGLATGTTFTDTQYF.

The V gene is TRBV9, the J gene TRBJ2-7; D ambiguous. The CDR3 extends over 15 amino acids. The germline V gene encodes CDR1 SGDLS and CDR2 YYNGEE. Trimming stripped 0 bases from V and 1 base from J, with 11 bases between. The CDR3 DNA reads TGTGCCAGCAGCGTAGGTCCCCCAGAATCCTACGAGCAGTACTTC. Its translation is CASSVGPPESYEQYF.

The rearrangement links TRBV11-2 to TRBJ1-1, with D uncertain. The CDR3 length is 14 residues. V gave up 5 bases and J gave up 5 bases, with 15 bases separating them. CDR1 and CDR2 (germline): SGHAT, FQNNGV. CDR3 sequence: CASSPRLSGTEAFF. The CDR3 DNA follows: TGTGCCAGCAGCCCGCGGTTATCGGGGACTGAAGCTTTCTTT.

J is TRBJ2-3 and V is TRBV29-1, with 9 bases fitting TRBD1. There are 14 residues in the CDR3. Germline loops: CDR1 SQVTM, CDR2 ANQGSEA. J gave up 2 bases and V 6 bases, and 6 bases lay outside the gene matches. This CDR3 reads CSVTTGGFTDTQYF. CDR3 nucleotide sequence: TGCAGCGTCACCACAGGGGGCTTCACAGATACGCAGTATTTT.

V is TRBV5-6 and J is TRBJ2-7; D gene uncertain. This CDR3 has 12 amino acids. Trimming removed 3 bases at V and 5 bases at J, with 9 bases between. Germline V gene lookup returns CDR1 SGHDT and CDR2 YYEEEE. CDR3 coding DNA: TGTGCCAGCAGCTCCGACTTGGACGAGCAGTACTTC. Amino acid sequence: CASSSDLDEQYF.

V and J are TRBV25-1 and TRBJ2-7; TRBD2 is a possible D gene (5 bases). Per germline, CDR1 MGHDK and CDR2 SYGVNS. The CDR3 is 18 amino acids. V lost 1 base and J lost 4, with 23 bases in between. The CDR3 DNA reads TGTGCCAGCAGTGAATCTTCAGGAATGAGGGTCGGGTCGTACGAGCAGTACTTC. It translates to CASSESSGMRVGSYEQYF.

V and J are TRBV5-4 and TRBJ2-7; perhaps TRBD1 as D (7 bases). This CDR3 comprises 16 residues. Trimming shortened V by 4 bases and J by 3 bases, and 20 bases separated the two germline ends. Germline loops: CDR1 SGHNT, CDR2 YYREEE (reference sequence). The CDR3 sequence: CASSPGGQRYNYEQYF. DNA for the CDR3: TGTGCCAGCAGCCCCGGGGGACAGCGGTATAACTACGAGCAGTACTTC. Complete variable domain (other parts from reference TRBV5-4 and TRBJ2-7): ETGVTQSPTHLIKTRGQQVTLRCSSQSGHNTVSWYQQALGQGPQFIFQYYREEENGRGNFPPRFSGLQFPNYSSELNVNALELDDSALYLCASSPGGQRYNYEQYFGPGTRLTVT.

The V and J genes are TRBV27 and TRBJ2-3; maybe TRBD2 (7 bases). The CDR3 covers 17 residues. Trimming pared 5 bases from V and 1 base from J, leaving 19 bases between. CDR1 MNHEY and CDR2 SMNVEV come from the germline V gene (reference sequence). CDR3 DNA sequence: TGTGCCAGCAGTCTAAGGGGGGAGGGCGGGGGCACAGATACGCAGTATTTT. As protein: CASSLRGEGGGTDTQYF.

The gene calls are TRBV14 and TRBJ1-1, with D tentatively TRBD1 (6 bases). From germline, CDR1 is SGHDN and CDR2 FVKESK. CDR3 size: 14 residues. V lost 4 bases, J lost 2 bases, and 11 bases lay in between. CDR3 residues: CASSRQGGNTEAFF. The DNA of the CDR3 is TGTGCCAGCAGCCGCCAAGGGGGAAACACTGAAGCTTTCTTT.

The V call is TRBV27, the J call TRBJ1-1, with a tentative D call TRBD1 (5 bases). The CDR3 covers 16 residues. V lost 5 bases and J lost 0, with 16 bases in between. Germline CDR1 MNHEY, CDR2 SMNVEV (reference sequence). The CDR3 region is CASSIYRREMNTEAFF. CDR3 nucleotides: TGTGCCAGCAGTATATATCGCAGGGAAATGAACACTGAAGCTTTCTTT.

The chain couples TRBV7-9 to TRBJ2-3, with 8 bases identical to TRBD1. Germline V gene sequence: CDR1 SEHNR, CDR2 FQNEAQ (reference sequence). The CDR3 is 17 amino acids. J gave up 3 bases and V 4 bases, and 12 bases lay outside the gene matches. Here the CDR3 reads CASSSKAGGAGTDTQYF. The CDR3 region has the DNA TGTGCCAGCAGCTCAAAAGCAGGGGGCGCGGGGACAGATACGCAGTATTTT.

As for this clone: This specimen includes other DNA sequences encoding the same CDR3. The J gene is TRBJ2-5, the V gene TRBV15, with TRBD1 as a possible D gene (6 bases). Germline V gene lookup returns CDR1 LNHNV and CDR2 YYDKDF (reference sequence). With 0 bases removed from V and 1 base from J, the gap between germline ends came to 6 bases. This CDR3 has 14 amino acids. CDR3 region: CATSRDRGQETQYF. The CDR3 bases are TGTGCCACCAGCAGAGACAGGGGCCAAGAGACCCAGTACTTC.

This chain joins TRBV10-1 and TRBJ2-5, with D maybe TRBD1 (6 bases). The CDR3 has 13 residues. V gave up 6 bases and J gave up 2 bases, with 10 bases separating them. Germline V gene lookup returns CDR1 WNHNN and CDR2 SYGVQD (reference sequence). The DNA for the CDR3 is TGCGCCAGCAGCAAGGGACAACAAGAGACCCAGTACTTC. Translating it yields CASSKGQQETQYF.

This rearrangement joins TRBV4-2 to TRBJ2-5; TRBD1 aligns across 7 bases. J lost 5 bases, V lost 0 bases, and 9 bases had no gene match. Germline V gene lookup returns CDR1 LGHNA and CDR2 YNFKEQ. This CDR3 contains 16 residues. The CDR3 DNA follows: TGTGCCAGCAGCCAAGATACCCCCCAGGGGGACGAGACCCAGTACTTC. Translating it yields CASSQDTPQGDETQYF.

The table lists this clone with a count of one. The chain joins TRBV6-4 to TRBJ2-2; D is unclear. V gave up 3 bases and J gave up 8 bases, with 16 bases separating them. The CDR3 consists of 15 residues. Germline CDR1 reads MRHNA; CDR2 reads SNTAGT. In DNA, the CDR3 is TGTGCCAGCAGTGAATTCCCGACACTCGTGGGGGAGCTGTTTTTT. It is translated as CASSEFPTLVGELFF.